This TCR beta chain was identified in a study of shared clonotypes between healthy human individuals. Study-wide findings and caveats: Non-shared clonotypes had lower generation probabilities than clonotypes shared by all four sorted-subset donors.

Turning to this clone: As yet, its antigen is unknown.

Germline assignment: CDR1 ENHRY and CDR2 SYGVKD. This CDR3 contains 14 residues. With 7 bases removed from V and 1 base from J, the gap between germline ends came to 13 bases. Deep was the level used in running the assay. Only in-frame clones appear in the TCRdb table, and some are missing; sequencing was by immunoSEQ multiplex PCR. The sample contains about 1 million clones, approximately 68% of which appear only once. Naive CD4+ cells were CD45RA-selected; the remaining cells were memory. This receptor was obtained from a man between 18 and 29 years old in good health. The chain has TRBV10-3 and TRBJ1-1; D is uncertain. What was sequenced was memory CD4+ T cells sorted from blood. Subset noted: CD45RA-negative fraction. DNA for the CDR3: TGTGCCATCACCAACCCCGGGTCGAACACTGAAGCTTTCTTT. Amino acids: CAITNPGSNTEAFF.